This TCR beta chain was found in a study of T cells after yellow fever vaccination. This clonotype turned up a few times. Trimming shortened V by 1 base and J by 4 bases, and 5 bases separated the two germline ends. The V gene's germline CDR1 is SGHTA and CDR2 FQGNSA. The CDR3 consists of 13 residues. 5'RACE template switching produced TCR cDNA carrying a universal primer site and UMIs. TCRdb reprocessed the 5' RACE reads via MiXCR and lists one record per CDR3 protein. The sample carries 90,000 to 150,000 distinct CDR3 sequences, around 7.2% recorded once. This chain joins TRBV7-2 and TRBJ1-5; D is ambiguous. The sequenced sample was CD4+ T cells sorted from PBMCs, obtained roughly seven weeks after the first yellow fever vaccination. This receptor was obtained from a man in his late teens or twenties who received the YFV17D yellow fever vaccine. Written as DNA, the CDR3 is TGTGCCAGCAGCTTAGGCCCAAATCAGCCCCAGCATTTT. This encodes CASSLGPNQPQHF.